The 9 T cell receptor beta chains given below trace back to one sample, sequenced in a study of cytomegalovirus exposure and HLA in healthy donors. PCR involved 60 Vbeta and 13 Jbeta primers. The repertoire was sequenced with immunoSEQ multiplex PCR; TCRdb's copy has only in-frame clones and lacks some. The table includes 150,000 to 250,000 clones, around three quarters detected once. Sequencing input: PBMCs. Receptor source: a woman aged 25 to 39 in good health and CMV-seropositive.

The chain combines TRBV7-2 with TRBJ2-7, with a possible D match to TRBD1 (5 bases). Germline CDR1 SGHTA, CDR2 FQGNSA. The CDR3 totals 14 residues. V lost 6 bases to trimming and J lost 2 bases, with 14 bases between them. CDR3 nucleotide sequence: TGTGCCAGCAGTCCGTGGGGCAGTACCTACGAGCAGTACTTC. Translated: CASSPWGSTYEQYF.

The V call is TRBV7-9, the J call TRBJ2-7; 7 bases align to TRBD1. V shed 3 bases and J 2 bases; nucleotides not matched to a gene: 16. Per germline, CDR1 SEHNR and CDR2 FQNEAQ (reference sequence). The CDR3 consists of 18 residues. The CDR3 is CASSFPSRGLRSAYEQYF. The DNA of the CDR3 is TGTGCCAGCAGCTTCCCCTCCAGGGGGTTGAGGTCAGCCTACGAGCAGTACTTC.

This clone was seen more than once but under ten times. The chain recombines TRBV2 with TRBJ2-1; 7 bases line up with TRBD2. With 6 bases clipped from V and 0 bases from J, the junction kept 5 bases outside the gene matches. Germline CDR1 SNHLY, CDR2 FYNNEI. This CDR3 is built from 15 residues. CDR3 in amino acids: CASRVGGSSYNEQFF. The DNA for the CDR3 is TGTGCCAGCAGGGTCGGGGGGAGCTCCTACAATGAGCAGTTCTTC. Drawing the rest from reference TRBV2 and TRBJ2-1, the complete variable domain is EPEVTQTPSHQVTQMGQEVILRCVPISNHLYFYWYRQILGQKVEFLVSFYNNEISEKSEIFDDQFSVERPDGSNFTLKIRSTKLEDSAMYFCASRVGGSSYNEQFFGPGTRLTVL.

This chain connects TRBV7-2 to TRBJ1-2, with a tentative D call TRBD1 (6 bases). Trimming took 7 bases from V and 3 from J, leaving 18 bases between them. This CDR3 contains 15 residues. Germline CDR1 SGHTA, CDR2 FQGNSA. CDR3 loop: CASNTPHRADYGYTF. The CDR3 DNA is TGTGCCAGCAACACCCCCCACAGGGCTGACTATGGCTACACCTTC.

The genes are TRBV2 and TRBJ2-1; TRBD1 matches at 10 bases. The germline gives CDR1 SNHLY, CDR2 FYNNEI. This CDR3 contains 14 residues. V shed 5 bases and J 6 bases; nucleotides not matched to a gene: 4. The CDR3 reads CASSRTGGTNEQFF. The CDR3 region has the DNA TGTGCCAGCAGTCGGACAGGGGGGACCAATGAGCAGTTCTTC.

The chain employs TRBV7-2 and TRBJ2-7, with D maybe TRBD1 (7 bases). V gave up 5 bases and J gave up 6 bases, with 17 bases separating them. This CDR3 contains 14 residues. CDR1 and CDR2 from the germline V gene are SGHTA and FQGNSA. This CDR3 is CASSLQGTPPEQYF. CDR3 coding DNA: TGTGCCAGCAGCCTACAGGGGACTCCGCCCGAGCAGTACTTC.

This clone was counted between two and nine times. The chain combines TRBV5-6 with TRBJ1-2; 9 bases line up with TRBD1. Per germline, CDR1 SGHDT and CDR2 YYEEEE. CDR3 size: 15 residues. J gave up 4 bases and V 4 bases, and 8 bases lay outside the gene matches. For the CDR3, the DNA is TGTGCCAGCAGCGAAGGGACAGGGAGGGTCTATGGCTACACCTTC. It translates to CASSEGTGRVYGYTF.

The V gene is TRBV19, the J gene TRBJ1-1; D is undetermined. Germline-derived CDR1 and CDR2 are LNHDA and SQIVND (reference sequence). The CDR3 consists of 16 residues. V was pared by 3 bases and J by 0 bases, with 14 bases between. In DNA, the CDR3 is TGTGCCAGTAGTATGGCAAGAGGGAACATGAACACTGAAGCTTTCTTT. It encodes CASSMARGNMNTEAFF.

The gene calls are TRBV4-3 and TRBJ2-7; maybe TRBD1 (6 bases). V dropped 0 bases and J dropped 3 bases, with 15 bases sitting between them. The CDR3 is 16 residues long. Germline CDR1 LGHNA, CDR2 YSLEER. For the CDR3, the DNA is TGCGCCAGCAGCCAAGAAAGGGACACGAGAAGCTACGAGCAGTACTTC. Amino acids: CASSQERDTRSYEQYF.